The rows below give T cell receptor beta chains drawn from one sample of a study of OX40 agonist ivuxolimab in advanced cancers. Assay used: immunoSEQ multiplex PCR; TCRdb lists only in-frame clones, some missing. This table has some 79,000 clones, around nine tenths appearing once. Sequences were derived from CD4+ or CD8+ T cells sorted from blood, sampled in a trial of the OX40 agonist ivuxolimab. Source of these receptors: an adult with an advanced solid tumor such as melanoma, head and neck, liver or kidney cancer. CDR3s include the opening cysteine and the closing phenylalanine or tryptophan. D genes are given only for firm matches. Size is omitted from some rows. Given values are once, few, many or a class for expanded clones.

d_call	v_call	clone_size	cdr3_length	j_call	cdr3_nt	cdr3_aa
.	TRBV4-1	.	15	TRBJ2-7	TGCGCCAGCAGCCGGGACCCTGGGGATCCCTACGAGCAGTACTTC	CASSRDPGDPYEQYF
TRBD1	TRBV7-2	.	14	TRBJ1-2	TGTGCCAGCAGCTCTAAGGGACAGGGGTTTGGCTACACCTTC	CASSSKGQGFGYTF
.	TRBV18	.	14	TRBJ2-2	TGTGCCAGCTCACCACCGGAGGGCAGGGAGGAGCTGTTTTTT	CASSPPEGREELFF
TRBD2	TRBV10-1	.	13	TRBJ2-1	TGCGCCACCTCGGGAGGGGACTACAATGAGCAGTTCTTC	CATSGGDYNEQFF
.	TRBV10-3	.	14	TRBJ2-1	TGTGCCATCAGAAACCGGGACGAATACAATGAGCAGTTCTTC	CAIRNRDEYNEQFF
.	TRBV6-5	.	14	TRBJ1-5	TGTGCCAGCAGTTACCACGGACTCAATCAGCCCCAGCATTTT	CASSYHGLNQPQHF
TRBD1	TRBV5-4	.	15	TRBJ2-3	TGTGCCAGCAGCTTGGGACAGGGGGCAATAGATACGCAGTATTTT	CASSLGQGAIDTQYF
.	TRBV5-5	few	16	TRBJ2-2	TGTGCCAGCAGCTTGTTCGGAGGGACGAACACCGGGGAGCTGTTTTTT	CASSLFGGTNTGELFF
.	TRBV28	.	12	TRBJ2-3	TGTGCCAGCAGTTCCGGACTGGATACGCAGTATTTT	CASSSGLDTQYF
.	TRBV11-2	.	13	TRBJ1-1	TGTGCCAGCAGCTTAGAAGGACTCACTGAAGCTTTCTTT	CASSLEGLTEAFF
TRBD2	TRBV5-1	.	16	TRBJ2-5	TGCGCCAGCAGCTTTGGACTAGCGGCTCTCCCGGTGACCCAGTACTTC	CASSFGLAALPVTQYF
TRBD1	TRBV19	.	15	TRBJ2-5	TGTGCCAGTAGTATCGCCGGGACAGGGAAGGAGACCCAGTACTTC	CASSIAGTGKETQYF
.	TRBV19	.	13	TRBJ2-1	TGTGCCAGTAGTTTTCTGACTAGAGATGAGCAGTTCTTC	CASSFLTRDEQFF
.	TRBV30	.	11	TRBJ1-4	TGTGCCTGGAGTGACAATGAAAAACTGTTTTTT	CAWSDNEKLFF
.	TRBV5-6	.	15	TRBJ1-4	TGTGCCAGCAGATTTACAGGGTCCACTAATGAAAAACTGTTTTTT	CASRFTGSTNEKLFF
TRBD2	TRBV7-9	once	14	TRBJ2-5	TGTGCCAGTGGCGGGGGGACCCACCAAGAGACCCAGTACTTC	CASGGGTHQETQYF
.	TRBV7-2	.	13	TRBJ2-3	TGTGCCAGCAGCTTTACGGGAGTAGATACGCAGTATTTT	CASSFTGVDTQYF
TRBD1	TRBV28	.	15	TRBJ2-7	TGTGCCAGCAGTTCCCCCGGGACAGGGCCCCACGAGCAGTACTTC	CASSSPGTGPHEQYF
.	TRBV7-9	once	14	TRBJ1-2	TGTGCCAGCAAAGCGTCGGGGCCCAGTTATGGCTACACCTTC	CASKASGPSYGYTF
.	TRBV5-1	.	15	TRBJ2-2	TGCGCCAGCAGCTTGGGTGACTTGAACACCGGGGAGCTGTTTTTT	CASSLGDLNTGELFF
TRBD2	TRBV5-1	.	15	TRBJ2-5	TGCGCCAGCAGCTTCGCCCCGGGAGGTGGAGAGACCCAGTACTTC	CASSFAPGGGETQYF
TRBD2	TRBV6-5	.	13	TRBJ2-7	TGTGCCAGCAGGCGGGAGGGCCTCTACGAGCAGTACTTC	CASRREGLYEQYF
TRBD2	TRBV14	.	17	TRBJ2-3	TGTGCCAGCAGCCGGATCGCCGGGACTAGCGGGAGGAATACGCAGTATTTT	CASSRIAGTSGRNTQYF
.	TRBV19	.	14	TRBJ2-5	TGTGCCAGTAGTATAGTAGCGGACCAAGAGACCCAGTACTTC	CASSIVADQETQYF
.	TRBV30	.	13	TRBJ2-7	TGTGCCTGGTCCGGCCTTTTGTTGAACGAGCAGTACTTC	CAWSGLLLNEQYF
.	TRBV5-1	.	14	TRBJ1-5	TGCGCCAGCAGCCTAGAAGGGTCGGGTCAGCCCCAGCATTTT	CASSLEGSGQPQHF
TRBD2	TRBV7-2	.	14	TRBJ2-4	TGTGCCAGCAGCGCGACTAGCGGAAAAAACATTCAGTACTTC	CASSATSGKNIQYF
.	TRBV6-5	.	16	TRBJ2-7	TGTGCCAGCAGTTACTCGGGATCGGGGCCCGGCTACGAGCAGTACTTC	CASSYSGSGPGYEQYF
.	TRBV30	.	13	TRBJ1-5	TGTGCCTGGAGTGTAGGTGGAAATCAGCCCCAGCATTTT	CAWSVGGNQPQHF
TRBD1	TRBV5-5	.	14	TRBJ2-2	TGTGCCAGCAGAATACAGGGGGCGGTCGGGGAGCTGTTTTTT	CASRIQGAVGELFF
.	TRBV27	.	14	TRBJ1-2	TGTGCCAGCAGTTCGCAGGGGTCCGACTATGGCTACACCTTC	CASSSQGSDYGYTF
.	TRBV6-5	.	12	TRBJ1-1	TGTGCCAGCAGTTCCGGGAAAACTGAAGCTTTCTTT	CASSSGKTEAFF
TRBD2	TRBV6-5	once	14	TRBJ2-7	TGTGCCAGCAGAAGGACTAGCGGGACCTACGAGCAGTACTTC	CASRRTSGTYEQYF
.	TRBV7-9	.	15	TRBJ2-7	TGTGCCAGCAGCTTAGAAGGTCTTTCTGGCGCCGAGCAGTACTTC	CASSLEGLSGAEQYF
.	TRBV28	.	14	TRBJ2-1	TGTGCCAGCAAGGAAGACCAAGACTACAATGAGCAGTTCTTC	CASKEDQDYNEQFF
.	TRBV6-6	.	15	TRBJ2-3	TGTGCCAGCAGTTATGTGAGACGTATCACAGATACGCAGTATTTT	CASSYVRRITDTQYF
TRBD1	TRBV5-6	.	14	TRBJ1-1	TGTGCCAGCACTAGGACAGGAATGAACACTGAAGCTTTCTTT	CASTRTGMNTEAFF
TRBD2	TRBV7-2	.	15	TRBJ2-7	TGTGCCAGCAGCTTAGCGGGACTACAGCCCTACGAGCAGTACTTC	CASSLAGLQPYEQYF
TRBD1	TRBV19	.	15	TRBJ1-2	TGTGCCAGTAGTCCCTCCGGGACAGCCACCTATGGCTACACCTTC	CASSPSGTATYGYTF
.	TRBV7-8	.	14	TRBJ1-6	TGTGCCAGCAGCTTAGTCCCTTCTAATTCACCCCTCCACTTT	CASSLVPSNSPLHF
TRBD2	TRBV7-2	.	18	TRBJ2-1	TGTGCCAGCAGCTTAGCTAGTCGCGGGAGGGGGGAAGGCAATGAGCAGTTCTTC	CASSLASRGRGEGNEQFF
TRBD1	TRBV27	.	14	TRBJ1-1	TGTGCCAGCATGAGGAAAGGGGGCCACACTGAAGCTTTCTTT	CASMRKGGHTEAFF
TRBD1	TRBV30	.	18	TRBJ1-3	TGTGCCTGGAGTGTACAGGGGGCGTCAATTACTTCTGGAAACACCATATATTTT	CAWSVQGASITSGNTIYF
TRBD2	TRBV5-4	once	15	TRBJ2-7	TGTGCCAGCAGCCCGGGGACTAGCGGGAGTACCGAGCAGTACTTC	CASSPGTSGSTEQYF
.	TRBV21-1	.	17	TRBJ1-5	TGTGCCAGCAGCCGCCCACAGTTCGGTAGAGACAATCAGCCCCAGCATTTT	CASSRPQFGRDNQPQHF
TRBD1	TRBV30	.	17	TRBJ1-2	TGTGCCTGGAGGGCGACAGGGGGGTCTTCTCCTATGCGGGGCTACACCTTC	CAWRATGGSSPMRGYTF
.	TRBV10-1	.	13	TRBJ2-2	TGCGCCAGCAGTGCTTCTCCCACCGGGGAGCTGTTTTTT	CASSASPTGELFF
.	TRBV19	.	13	TRBJ2-1	TGTGCCAGTAGTTTCCGGGATCGGTTTGAGCAGTTCTTC	CASSFRDRFEQFF
TRBD2	TRBV27	.	17	TRBJ2-6	TGTGCCAGCAGAATGAGCGGGAGGGCCGCTGGGGCCAACGTCCTGACTTTC	CASRMSGRAAGANVLTF
TRBD1	TRBV5-1	.	14	TRBJ2-5	TGCGCCAGCAGCTTGGGACAGGGTTTAGAGACCCAGTACTTC	CASSLGQGLETQYF
TRBD2	TRBV19	.	17	TRBJ2-1	TGTGCCAGTAGTACTAGAGCCGGGACTAGCGGACACAATGAGCAGTTCTTC	CASSTRAGTSGHNEQFF
.	TRBV20-1	.	11	TRBJ2-4	TGCAGTGCCGAGGATGCGAACATTCAGTACTTC	CSAEDANIQYF
.	TRBV19	.	12	TRBJ2-7	TGTGCCAGTAGTGGAGATGTTTACGAGCAGTACTTC	CASSGDVYEQYF
.	TRBV5-1	.	14	TRBJ2-1	TGCGCCAGCAGCCCGGGACTCCGTGACAATGAGCAGTTCTTC	CASSPGLRDNEQFF
.	TRBV10-1	.	13	TRBJ2-7	TGCGCCAGCAGTGAGCCCAGTTCCTACGAGCAGTACTTC	CASSEPSSYEQYF
.	TRBV9	.	15	TRBJ2-1	TGTGCCAGCAGTCTACGGGACAACCTCTACAATGAGCAGTTCTTC	CASSLRDNLYNEQFF
TRBD1	TRBV18	once	15	TRBJ1-1	TGTGCCAGCCTCCGAACGGGACAGGGGGACACTGAAGCTTTCTTT	CASLRTGQGDTEAFF
.	TRBV11-3	.	14	TRBJ1-1	TGTGCCAGCACCTCTGGTTTTCTGAACACTGAAGCTTTCTTT	CASTSGFLNTEAFF
TRBD2	TRBV10-3	.	15	TRBJ2-2	TGTGCCATCAGAAGACTAGCGGAGAACACCGGGGAGCTGTTTTTT	CAIRRLAENTGELFF